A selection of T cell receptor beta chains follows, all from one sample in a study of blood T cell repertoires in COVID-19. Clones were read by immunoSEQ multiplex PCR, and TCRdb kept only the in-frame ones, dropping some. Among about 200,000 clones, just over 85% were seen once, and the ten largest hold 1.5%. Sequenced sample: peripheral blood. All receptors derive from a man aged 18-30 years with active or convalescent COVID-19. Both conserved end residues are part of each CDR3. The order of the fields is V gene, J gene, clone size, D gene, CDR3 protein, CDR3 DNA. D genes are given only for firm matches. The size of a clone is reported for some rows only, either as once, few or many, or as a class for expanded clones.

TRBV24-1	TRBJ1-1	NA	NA	CATSDPSTEAFF	TGTGCCACCAGTGATCCGAGCACTGAAGCTTTCTTT
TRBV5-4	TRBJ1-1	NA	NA	CASSLELSNTEAFF	TGTGCCAGCAGCTTGGAACTGTCGAACACTGAAGCTTTCTTT
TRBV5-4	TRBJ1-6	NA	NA	CASSWGGSQDGRNSPLHF	TGTGCCAGCAGCTGGGGGGGTTCTCAGGACGGAAGAAATTCACCCCTCCACTTT
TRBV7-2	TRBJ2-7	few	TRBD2	CASSRGTSGRFPEQYF	TGTGCCAGCAGCCGTGGGACTAGCGGGAGATTCCCCGAGCAGTACTTC
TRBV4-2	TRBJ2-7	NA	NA	CASSHGGPTGALYEQYF	TGTGCCAGCAGCCACGGGGGGCCGACAGGGGCTCTCTACGAGCAGTACTTC
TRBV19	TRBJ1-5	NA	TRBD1	CASSGIGQGYSNQPQHF	TGTGCCAGTAGTGGAATAGGACAGGGCTATAGCAATCAGCCCCAGCATTTT
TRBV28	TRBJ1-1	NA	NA	CASRPPGDGTEAFF	TGTGCCAGCAGGCCCCCAGGGGATGGCACTGAAGCTTTCTTT
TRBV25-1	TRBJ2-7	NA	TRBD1	CASSESRTGLYEQYF	TGTGCCAGCAGTGAATCTCGGACAGGGCTCTACGAGCAGTACTTC
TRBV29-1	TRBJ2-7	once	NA	CSVSDSYYEQYF	TGCAGCGTGTCTGACAGCTACTACGAGCAGTACTTC
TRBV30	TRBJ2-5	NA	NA	CAWSSRQETQYF	TGTGCCTGGAGTTCCAGACAAGAGACCCAGTACTTC
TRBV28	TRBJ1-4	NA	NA	CASSLVGGLREKLFF	TGTGCCAGCAGTTTAGTGGGGGGGTTGCGTGAAAAACTGTTTTTT
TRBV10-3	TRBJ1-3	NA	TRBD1	CAISEAGGFGNTIYF	TGTGCCATCAGTGAGGCAGGGGGCTTTGGAAACACCATATATTTT
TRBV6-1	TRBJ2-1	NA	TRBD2	CASSGPLAGPYNEQFF	TGTGCCAGCAGTGGCCCACTAGCGGGACCCTACAATGAGCAGTTCTTC
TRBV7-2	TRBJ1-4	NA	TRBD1	CASSVTGGEKLFF	TGTGCCAGCAGCGTAACAGGGGGCGAAAAACTGTTTTTT
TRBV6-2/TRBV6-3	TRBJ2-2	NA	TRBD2	CASSYFPPSGSSNTGELFF	TGTGCCAGCAGTTATTTCCCCCCTAGCGGGTCCTCGAACACCGGGGAGCTGTTTTTT
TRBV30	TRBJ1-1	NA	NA	CAWTVLTEAFF	TGTGCCTGGACAGTCCTCACTGAAGCTTTCTTT
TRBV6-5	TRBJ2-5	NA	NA	CASSYAGSFQETQYF	TGTGCCAGCAGTTACGCAGGGTCCTTCCAAGAGACCCAGTACTTC
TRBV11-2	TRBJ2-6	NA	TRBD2	CASSPLTSGNSGANVLTF	TGTGCCAGCAGCCCTTTGACTAGCGGGAACTCTGGGGCCAACGTCCTGACTTTC
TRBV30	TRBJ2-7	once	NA	CAWSVLVGPEYF	TGTGCCTGGAGTGTACTTGTGGGGCCGGAGTACTTC
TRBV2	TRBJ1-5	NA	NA	CASSESTGYQPQHF	TGTGCCAGCAGTGAAAGCACAGGGTATCAGCCCCAGCATTTT
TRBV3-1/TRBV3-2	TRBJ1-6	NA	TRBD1	CASSTGTGHNSPLHF	TGTGCCAGCAGCACCGGGACAGGGCATAATTCACCCCTCCACTTT
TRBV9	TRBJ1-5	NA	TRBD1	CASSDHRGNQPQHF	TGTGCCAGCAGCGACCACAGGGGTAATCAGCCCCAGCATTTT
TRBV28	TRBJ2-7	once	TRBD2	CASSKRTSGPDLPLYEQYF	TGTGCCAGCAGTAAGAGGACTAGCGGTCCTGATCTGCCCCTCTACGAGCAGTACTTC
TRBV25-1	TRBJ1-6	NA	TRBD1	CASMDRADSPLHF	TGTGCCAGCATGGACAGGGCGGATTCACCCCTCCACTTT
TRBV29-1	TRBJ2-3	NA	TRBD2	CSVRTSGSTDTQYF	TGCAGCGTCAGGACTAGCGGGAGTACAGATACGCAGTATTTT
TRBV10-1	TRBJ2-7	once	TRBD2	CASSAGLAGSSYEQYF	TGCGCCAGCAGTGCGGGACTAGCGGGAAGCTCCTACGAGCAGTACTTC
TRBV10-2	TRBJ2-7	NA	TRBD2	CASSGRTSGNYEQYF	TGCGCCAGCAGTGGGCGGACTAGCGGGAACTACGAGCAGTACTTC
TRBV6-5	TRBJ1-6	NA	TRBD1	CASSPTGFDSPLHF	TGTGCCAGCAGCCCGACAGGGTTTGATTCACCCCTCCACTTT
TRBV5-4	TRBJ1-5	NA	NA	CASSLGGGNQPQHF	TGTGCCAGCAGCTTGGGAGGTGGCAATCAGCCCCAGCATTTT
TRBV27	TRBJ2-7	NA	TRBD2	CASRSGRGSYEQYF	TGTGCCAGCCGTAGCGGGAGGGGCTCCTACGAGCAGTACTTC
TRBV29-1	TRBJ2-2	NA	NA	CSVDDFGELFF	TGCAGCGTTGACGACTTCGGGGAGCTGTTTTTT
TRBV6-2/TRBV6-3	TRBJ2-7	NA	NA	CASSDNYEQYF	TGTGCCAGCAGCGACAACTACGAGCAGTACTTC
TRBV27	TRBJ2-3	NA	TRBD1	CASSSLPQTGGVDTQYF	TGTGCCAGCAGTTCCCTGCCTCAGACAGGGGGCGTAGATACGCAGTATTTT
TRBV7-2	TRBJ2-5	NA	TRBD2	CASSSLAARGETQYF	TGTGCCAGCAGCTCACTAGCGGCACGAGGGGAGACCCAGTACTTC
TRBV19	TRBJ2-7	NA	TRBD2	CASSATLAGGIPYEQYF	TGTGCCAGTAGTGCCACACTAGCGGGAGGGATTCCCTACGAGCAGTACTTC
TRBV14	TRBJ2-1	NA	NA	CASSQRSSYNEQFF	TGTGCCAGCAGCCAACGGTCCTCCTACAATGAGCAGTTCTTC
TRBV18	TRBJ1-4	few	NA	CASSPGQHSEKLFF	TGTGCCAGCTCACCCGGACAGCACAGCGAAAAACTGTTTTTT
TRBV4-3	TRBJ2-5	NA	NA	CASSLDSFQETQYF	TGCGCCAGCAGCCTTGATAGCTTCCAAGAGACCCAGTACTTC
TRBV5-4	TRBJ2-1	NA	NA	CASSLDQVSKNEQFF	TGTGCCAGCAGCTTGGACCAGGTGTCGAAGAATGAGCAGTTCTTC
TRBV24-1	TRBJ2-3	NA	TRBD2	CATSASPGLGTDTQYF	TGTGCCACCAGTGCCTCCCCGGGACTAGGCACAGATACGCAGTATTTT